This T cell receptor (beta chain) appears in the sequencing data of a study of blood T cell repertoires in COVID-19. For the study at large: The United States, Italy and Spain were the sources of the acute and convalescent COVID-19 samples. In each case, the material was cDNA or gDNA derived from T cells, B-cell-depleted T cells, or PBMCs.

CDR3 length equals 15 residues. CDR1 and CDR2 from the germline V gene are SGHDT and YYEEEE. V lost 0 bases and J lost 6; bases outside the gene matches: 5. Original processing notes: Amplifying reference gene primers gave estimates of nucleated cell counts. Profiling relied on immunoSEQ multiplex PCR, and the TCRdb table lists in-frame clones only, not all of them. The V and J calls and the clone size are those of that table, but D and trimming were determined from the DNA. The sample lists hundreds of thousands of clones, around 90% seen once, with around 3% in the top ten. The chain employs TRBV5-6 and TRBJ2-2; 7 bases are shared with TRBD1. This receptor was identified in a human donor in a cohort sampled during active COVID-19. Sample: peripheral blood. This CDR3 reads CASSLEQRGPGELFF. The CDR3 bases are TGTGCCAGCAGCTTGGAACAGAGGGGGCCCGGGGAGCTGTTTTTT.